In this sample, the clone carrying this T cell receptor (beta chain) turned up once. As yet, its antigen is unknown. The PCR ran on 60 Vbeta and 13 Jbeta primers. The protocol was immunoSEQ multiplex PCR, while the TCRdb copy is restricted to in-frame clones and leaves out a portion. Of 150,000 to 200,000 clones in the sample, around three quarters were seen once. The data derive from a study of cytomegalovirus exposure and HLA in healthy donors. Broader study findings: Of the V segments, some could not be distinguished, including TRBV6-2 and TRBV6-3, and were excluded. More than 15,000 TCR beta sequences were associated with HLA alleles at 0.05 false discovery rate in a later analysis. The study designated roughly 160 TCR beta chains cytomegalovirus-associated.

The donors, nominally healthy at sampling, likely had unrecorded immune exposures. Germline V gene lookup returns CDR1 ENHRY and CDR2 SYGVKD. V lost 10 bases, J lost 4 bases, and 11 bases lay in between. This CDR3 comprises 12 residues. This sequence was found in a middle-aged woman in good health and CMV-seronegative. The chain uses TRBV10-3 and TRBJ1-5, with a weak D call TRBD1 (5 bases). Sequenced material: PBMCs. As DNA, the CDR3 is TGTGCCACAGGGCCCCAAAATCAGCCCCAGCATTTT. It translates to CATGPQNQPQHF.